This T cell receptor (beta chain) was identified in a study of blood T cell repertoires in COVID-19. Study information: Sites in the United States, Italy and Spain provided acute and convalescent COVID-19 samples.

Those enrolled, adults aged 18 to 89 years, came from about two dozen US areas. Assignment of participants to cohorts was predicated upon participant-reported clinical history. This table comes from immunoSEQ multiplex PCR, and its TCRdb copy is limited to in-frame clones, with some not included. The table shows approximately 210,000 clones, with around 86% occurring only once. The sequence was obtained from a man in his thirties or forties in a cohort exposed to, infected with or recovered from COVID-19 (not recorded which). The sample taken for sequencing was PBMCs or T cells enriched from blood (not recorded which).

The CDR3, as DNA: TGTGCCAGCAGTCTAACAGATTACACTGAAGCTTTCTTT. It is translated as CASSLTDYTEAFF. The rearrangement joins TRBV25-1 to TRBJ1-1; D gene uncertain. CDR3 length: 13 amino acids. Germline V lookup: CDR1 MGHDK, CDR2 SYGVNS. The V gene lost 5 bases and the J gene lost 3 bases, with 10 bases spanning the gap.